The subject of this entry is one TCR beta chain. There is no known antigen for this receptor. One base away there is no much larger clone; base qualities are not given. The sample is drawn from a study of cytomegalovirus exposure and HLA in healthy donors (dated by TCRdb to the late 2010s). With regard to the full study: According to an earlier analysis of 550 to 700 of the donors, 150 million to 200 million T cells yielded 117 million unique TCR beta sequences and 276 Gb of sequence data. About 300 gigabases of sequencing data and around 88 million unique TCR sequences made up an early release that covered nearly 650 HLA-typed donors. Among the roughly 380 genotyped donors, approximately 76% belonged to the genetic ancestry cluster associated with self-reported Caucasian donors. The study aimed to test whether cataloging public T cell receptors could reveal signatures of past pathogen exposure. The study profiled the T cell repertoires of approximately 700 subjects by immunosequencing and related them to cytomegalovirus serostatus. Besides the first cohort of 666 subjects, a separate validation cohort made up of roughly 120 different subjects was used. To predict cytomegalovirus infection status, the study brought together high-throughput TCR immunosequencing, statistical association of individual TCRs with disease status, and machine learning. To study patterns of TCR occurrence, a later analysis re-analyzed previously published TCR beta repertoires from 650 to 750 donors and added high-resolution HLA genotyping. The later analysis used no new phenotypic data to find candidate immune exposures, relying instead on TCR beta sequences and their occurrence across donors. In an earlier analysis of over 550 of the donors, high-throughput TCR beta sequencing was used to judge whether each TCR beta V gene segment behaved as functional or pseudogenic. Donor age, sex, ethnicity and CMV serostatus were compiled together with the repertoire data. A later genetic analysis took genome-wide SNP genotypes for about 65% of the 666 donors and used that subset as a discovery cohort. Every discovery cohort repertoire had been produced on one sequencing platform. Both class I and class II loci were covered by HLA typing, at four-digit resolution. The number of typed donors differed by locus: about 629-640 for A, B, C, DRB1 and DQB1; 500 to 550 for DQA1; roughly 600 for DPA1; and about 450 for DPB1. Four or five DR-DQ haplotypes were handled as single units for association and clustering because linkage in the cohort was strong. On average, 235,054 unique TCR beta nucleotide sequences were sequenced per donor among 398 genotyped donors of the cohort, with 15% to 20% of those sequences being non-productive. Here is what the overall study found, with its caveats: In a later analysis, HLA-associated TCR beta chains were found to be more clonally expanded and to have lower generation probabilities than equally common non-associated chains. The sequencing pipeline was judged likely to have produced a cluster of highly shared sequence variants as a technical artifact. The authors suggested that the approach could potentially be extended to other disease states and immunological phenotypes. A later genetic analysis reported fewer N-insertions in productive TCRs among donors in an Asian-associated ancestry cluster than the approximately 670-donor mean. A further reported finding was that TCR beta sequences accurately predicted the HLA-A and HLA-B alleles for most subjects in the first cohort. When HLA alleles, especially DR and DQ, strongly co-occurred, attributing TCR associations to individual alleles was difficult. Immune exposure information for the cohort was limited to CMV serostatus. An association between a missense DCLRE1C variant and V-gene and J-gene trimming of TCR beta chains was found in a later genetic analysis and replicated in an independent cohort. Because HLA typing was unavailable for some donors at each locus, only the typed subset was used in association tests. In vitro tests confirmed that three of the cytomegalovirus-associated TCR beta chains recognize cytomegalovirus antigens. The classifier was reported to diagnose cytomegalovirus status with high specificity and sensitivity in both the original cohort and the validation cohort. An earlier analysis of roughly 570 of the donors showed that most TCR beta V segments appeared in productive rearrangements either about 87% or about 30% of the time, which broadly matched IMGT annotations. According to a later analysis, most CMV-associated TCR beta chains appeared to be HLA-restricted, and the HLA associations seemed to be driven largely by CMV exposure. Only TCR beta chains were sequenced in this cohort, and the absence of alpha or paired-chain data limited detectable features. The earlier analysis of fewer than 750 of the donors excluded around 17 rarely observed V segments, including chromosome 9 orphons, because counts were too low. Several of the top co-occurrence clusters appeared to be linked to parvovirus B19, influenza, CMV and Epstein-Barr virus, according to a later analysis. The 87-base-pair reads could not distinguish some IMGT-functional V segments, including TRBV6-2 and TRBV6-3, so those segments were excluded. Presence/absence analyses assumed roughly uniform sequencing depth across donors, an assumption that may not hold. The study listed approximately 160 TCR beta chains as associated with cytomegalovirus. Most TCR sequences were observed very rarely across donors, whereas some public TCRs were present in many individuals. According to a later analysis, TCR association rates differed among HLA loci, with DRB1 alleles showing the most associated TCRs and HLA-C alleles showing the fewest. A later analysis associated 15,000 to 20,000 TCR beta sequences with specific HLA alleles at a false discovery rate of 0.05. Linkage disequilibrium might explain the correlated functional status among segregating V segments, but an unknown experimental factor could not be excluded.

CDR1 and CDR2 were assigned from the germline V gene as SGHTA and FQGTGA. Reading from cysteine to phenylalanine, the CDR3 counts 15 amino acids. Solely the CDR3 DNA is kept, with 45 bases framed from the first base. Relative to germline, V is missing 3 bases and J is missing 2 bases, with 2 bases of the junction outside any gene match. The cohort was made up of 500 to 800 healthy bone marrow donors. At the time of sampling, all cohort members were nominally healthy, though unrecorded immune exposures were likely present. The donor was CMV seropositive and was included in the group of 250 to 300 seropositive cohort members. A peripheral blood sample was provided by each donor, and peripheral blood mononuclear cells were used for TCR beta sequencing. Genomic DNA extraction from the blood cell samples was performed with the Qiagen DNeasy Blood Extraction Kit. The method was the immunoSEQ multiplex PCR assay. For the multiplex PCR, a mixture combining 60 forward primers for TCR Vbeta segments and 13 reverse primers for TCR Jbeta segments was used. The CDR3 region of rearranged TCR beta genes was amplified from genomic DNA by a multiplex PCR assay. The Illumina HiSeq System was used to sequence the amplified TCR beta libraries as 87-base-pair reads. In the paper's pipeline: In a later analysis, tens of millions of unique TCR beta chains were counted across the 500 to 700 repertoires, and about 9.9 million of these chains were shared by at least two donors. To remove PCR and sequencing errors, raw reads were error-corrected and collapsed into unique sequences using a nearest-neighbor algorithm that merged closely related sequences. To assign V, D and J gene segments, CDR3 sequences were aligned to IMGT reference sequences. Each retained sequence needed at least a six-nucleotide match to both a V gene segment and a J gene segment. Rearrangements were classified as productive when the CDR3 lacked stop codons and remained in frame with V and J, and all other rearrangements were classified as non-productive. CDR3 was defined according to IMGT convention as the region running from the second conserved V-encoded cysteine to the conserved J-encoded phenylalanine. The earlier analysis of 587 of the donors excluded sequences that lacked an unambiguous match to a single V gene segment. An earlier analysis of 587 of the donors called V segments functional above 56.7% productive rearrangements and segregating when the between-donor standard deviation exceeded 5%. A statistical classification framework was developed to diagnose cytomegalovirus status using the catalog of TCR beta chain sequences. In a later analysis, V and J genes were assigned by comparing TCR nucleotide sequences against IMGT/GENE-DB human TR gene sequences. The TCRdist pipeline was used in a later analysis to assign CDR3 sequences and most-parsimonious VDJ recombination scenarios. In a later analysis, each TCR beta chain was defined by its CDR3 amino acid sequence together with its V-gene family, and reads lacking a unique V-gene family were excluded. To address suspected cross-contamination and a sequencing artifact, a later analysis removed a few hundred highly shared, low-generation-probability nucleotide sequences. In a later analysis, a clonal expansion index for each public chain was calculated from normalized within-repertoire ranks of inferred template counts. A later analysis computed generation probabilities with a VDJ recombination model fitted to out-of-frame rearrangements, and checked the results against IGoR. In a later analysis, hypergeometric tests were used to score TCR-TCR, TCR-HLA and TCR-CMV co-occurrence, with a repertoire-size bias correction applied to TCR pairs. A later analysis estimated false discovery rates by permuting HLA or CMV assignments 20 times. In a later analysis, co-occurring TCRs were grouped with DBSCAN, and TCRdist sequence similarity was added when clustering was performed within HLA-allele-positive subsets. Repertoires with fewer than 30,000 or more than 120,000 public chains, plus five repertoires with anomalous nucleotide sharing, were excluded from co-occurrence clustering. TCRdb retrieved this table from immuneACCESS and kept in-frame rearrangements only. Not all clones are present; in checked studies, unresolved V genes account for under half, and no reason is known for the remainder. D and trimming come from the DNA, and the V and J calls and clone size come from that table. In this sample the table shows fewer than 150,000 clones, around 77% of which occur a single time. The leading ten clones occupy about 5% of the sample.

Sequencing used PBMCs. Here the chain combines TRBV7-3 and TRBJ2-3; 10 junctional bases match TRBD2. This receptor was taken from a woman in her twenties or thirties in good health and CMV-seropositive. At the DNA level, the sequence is TGTGCCAGCAGCTTCCTAGCGGGGGTCACAGATACGCAGTATTTT. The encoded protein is CASSFLAGVTDTQYF.